These 5 T cell receptor beta chains came from one sample sequenced in a study of T cells expressing NK-cell markers. Using the 5' RACE reads, TCRdb records one entry per CDR3 protein without DNA. The listing contains a few hundred thousand distinct CDR3 sequences. What was sequenced was blood T cells: a sorted CD56 or NKG2C T cell subset, CD4+ or CD8+ T cells, or bulk PBMC T cells (not recorded which). The receptors derive from a man aged 18-70 years in good health.

The V call is TRBV12-3 or TRBV12-4, the J call TRBJ2-5; as DNA is missing, the TRBD1 call by TCRdb cannot be tested. The CDR3 runs 15 residues. The CDR3 loop reads CASSTFRGAQETQYF.

This chain uses TRBV20-1 with TRBJ2-7; there is no DNA to check the TCRdb D call of TRBD1. CDR1 is DFQATT, CDR2 SNEGSKA, per germline (reference sequence). The CDR3 runs to 17 residues. Here the CDR3 reads CSARRQRRTGQGYEQYF.

The chain employs TRBV6-8 and TRBJ2-7; checking the TCRdb D call of TRBD1 is not possible without DNA. This CDR3 comprises 14 residues. Per the germline V gene, CDR1 is MNHGY and CDR2 is SAAAGT. The CDR3 spells CASSAGEVSYEQYF.

The V and J genes are TRBV2 and TRBJ2-1; checking the TCRdb D call of TRBD2 is not possible without DNA. Germline CDR1 reads SNHLY; CDR2 reads FYNNEI. CDR3 length: 14 amino acids. CDR3 sequence reads: CASTKRDYRNEQFF.

The V and J genes are TRBV11-2 and TRBJ2-1. Germline V gives CDR1 SGHAT, CDR2 FQNNGV. The CDR3 spans 15 residues. CDR3: CASSFRGVPYNEQFF.